Following are 24 T cell receptor beta chains from one sample sequenced in a study of blood T cell repertoires in COVID-19. Sequencing was performed with immunoSEQ multiplex PCR; in TCRdb, only in-frame clones are kept and a portion is missing. The sample lists around 290,000 clones, 88% occurring once. The sample taken for sequencing was PBMCs or T cells enriched from blood (not recorded which). The receptors shown here come from a woman aged 25 to 45 who had recovered from COVID-19.

V is TRBV20-1 and J is TRBJ1-2, with D unresolved. CDR1 and CDR2 from the germline V gene are DFQATT and SNEGSKA (reference sequence). This CDR3 is 11 amino acids long. Trimming pared 5 bases from V and 0 bases from J, leaving 4 bases between. The CDR3 DNA reads TGCAGTGCTCCAGCTAACTATGGCTACACCTTC. This translates into CSAPANYGYTF.

The V gene is TRBV7-2, the J gene TRBJ1-5; 8 bases map to TRBD1. The germline V gene encodes CDR1 SGHTA and CDR2 FQGNSA. The ends lost 2 bases at V and 5 bases at J; junction bases unmatched: 2. The CDR3 is 14 residues long. Here the CDR3 reads CASSLSGGDQPQHF. In DNA, the CDR3 is TGTGCCAGCAGCTTATCAGGGGGCGATCAGCCCCAGCATTTT.

The J gene is TRBJ1-2, the V gene TRBV30, with 7 bases lining up with TRBD1. This CDR3 comprises 13 residues. Germline V gives CDR1 GTSNPN, CDR2 SVGIG (reference sequence). The junction had 4 bases not matched to a gene; V was cut back by 0 bases and J by 6 bases. The CDR3 bases are TGTGCCTGGAGTGTGGTAAGGGGGCATGGCTACACCTTC. Translation: CAWSVVRGHGYTF. The full variable domain, in which reference TRBV30 and TRBJ1-2 provide the parts outside the CDR3, is SQTIHQWPATLVQPVGSPLSLECTVEGTSNPNLYWYRQAAGRGLQLLFYSVGIGQISSEVPQNLSASRPQDRQFILSSKKLLLSDSGFYLCAWSVVRGHGYTFGSGTRLTVV.

In its sample, this clone was seen once. This chain uses TRBV27 with TRBJ1-5, with D hard to call. V was cut by 6 bases and J by 9 bases, with 15 bases left in between. This CDR3 is built from 13 residues. The germline V gene has CDR1 MNHEY and CDR2 SMNVEV (reference sequence). The CDR3 DNA follows: TGTGCCAGCAGCCTCACAGCTCTCCTGCCCCAGCATTTT. Encoded protein: CASSLTALLPQHF.

The genes are TRBV30 and TRBJ1-5; possible D gene TRBD1, 5 bases. Per the germline V gene, CDR1 is GTSNPN and CDR2 is SVGIG (reference sequence). This CDR3 comprises 19 residues. The V end was cut by 2 bases, the J end by 0 bases, with 23 bases between. The CDR3 loop reads CAWSWLSSQGLYSNQPQHF. DNA of the CDR3: TGTGCCTGGAGTTGGCTTTCGTCGCAGGGCCTTTATAGCAATCAGCCCCAGCATTTT.

For this clone: At the DNA level, this CDR3 is encoded by other sequences in the same sample as well. The chain recombines TRBV18 with TRBJ1-1; 7 bases align to TRBD1. The CDR3 runs to 12 residues. Looked up from germline, CDR1 is KGHSH and CDR2 is LQKENI. Trimming took 4 bases from V and 8 from J; bases not matched to a gene: 4. The CDR3 reads CASSRRQGEAFF. CDR3 in DNA: TGTGCCAGCTCACGCAGACAGGGAGAAGCTTTCTTT.

This chain joins TRBV23-1 and TRBJ1-2; tentative D call: TRBD1 (6 bases). TRBV23-1 is sorted into the ORF group, with uncertain function. CDR3 length: 15 residues. V was pared by 3 bases and J by 3 bases, with 14 bases between. CDR3 sequence: CASSQLTGLDYGYTF. DNA for the CDR3: TGCGCCAGCAGTCAGCTCACAGGGTTGGACTATGGCTACACCTTC.

The V gene is TRBV27, the J gene TRBJ2-7; TRBD1 matches 9 bases. Trimming cost V 5 bases and J 5 bases; bases outside gene matches: 16. The CDR3 covers 17 residues. Germline V CDR1 and CDR2: MNHEY, SMNVEV (reference sequence). The CDR3 reads CASSPDPAGTGFHEQYF. The CDR3 coding sequence is TGTGCCAGCAGTCCGGACCCGGCCGGGACAGGGTTTCACGAGCAGTACTTC.

The CDR3 loop reads CASSMLAADTQYF. CDR3 bases: TGTGCCAGTAGTATGCTAGCGGCAGATACGCAGTATTTT. The chain uses TRBV19 and TRBJ2-3; TRBD2 agrees at 7 bases. J was trimmed by 4 bases and V by 3 bases; bases with no gene match: 1. CDR1 and CDR2 from the germline V gene are LNHDA and SQIVND (reference sequence). This CDR3 spans 13 amino acids.

The chain has TRBV28 and TRBJ1-1; the D gene is possibly TRBD1 (5 bases). CDR3 size: 17 residues. Trimming removed 4 bases from V and 3 bases from J, with 21 bases in between. The germline CDR1 and CDR2 sequences are MDHEN and SYDVKM. The CDR3 DNA reads TGTGCCAGCAGTTCACTAAAGAAGGGGAGGGGTGACACTGAAGCTTTCTTT. Its translation is CASSSLKKGRGDTEAFF.

The J gene is TRBJ2-1, the V gene TRBV7-2; D is unresolved. The CDR3 runs 14 residues. Trimming shortened V by 1 base and J by 9 bases, and 13 bases separated the two germline ends. The germline V gene encodes CDR1 SGHTA and CDR2 FQGNSA. This chain's CDR3 is CASSLGSYSGEQFF. The CDR3 nucleotides are TGTGCCAGCAGCTTAGGTAGTTATTCGGGTGAGCAGTTCTTC.

The V call is TRBV20-1, the J call TRBJ2-7, with 8 bases lining up with TRBD1. The V segment lost 3 bases and the J segment 1 base; nucleotides outside the gene matches: 8. Germline CDR1 and CDR2: DFQATT and SNEGSKA (reference sequence). The CDR3 consists of 15 residues. The CDR3 nucleotides are TGCAGTGCTAGTAAGCCGCGGACAGGGTCCTACGAGCAGTACTTC. This sequence encodes CSASKPRTGSYEQYF.

The V and J genes are TRBV28 and TRBJ1-5; the match to TRBD1 covers 7 bases. CDR3 length: 15 residues. The germline V gene encodes CDR1 MDHEN and CDR2 SYDVKM. The ends lost 3 bases at V and 6 bases at J; junction bases unmatched: 8. This CDR3 reads CASSFDRADSQPQHF. The CDR3 DNA reads TGTGCCAGCAGTTTCGACAGGGCCGATAGTCAGCCCCAGCATTTT.

The chain recombines TRBV7-9 with TRBJ2-7; weak D call: TRBD2 (6 bases). The CDR3 contains 15 residues. Germline V gene data show CDR1 as SEHNR and CDR2 as FQNEAQ (reference sequence). Trimming took 5 bases from V and 0 from J, leaving 14 bases between them. The CDR3 here is CASSNLADNSYEQYF. The CDR3 nucleotides are TGTGCCAGCAGCAACTTAGCGGACAACTCCTACGAGCAGTACTTC.

This sequence joins TRBV4-3 and TRBJ1-5; D is uncertain. V dropped 0 bases and J dropped 2 bases, with 8 bases sitting between them. Germline CDR1 and CDR2: LGHNA and YSLEER. This CDR3 contains 15 residues. The CDR3 sequence is CASSQDPQGNQPQHF. CDR3 bases: TGCGCCAGCAGCCAAGACCCCCAGGGCAATCAGCCCCAGCATTTT.

The chain is built from TRBV9 and TRBJ1-1; D gene uncertain. The CDR3 runs 15 residues. Between the trimmed V and J ends, which lost 0 bases and 1 base, there was a span of 10 bases. The germline V gene has CDR1 SGDLS and CDR2 YYNGEE. The CDR3 sequence: CASSVGEGKNTEAFF. CDR3 bases: TGTGCCAGCAGCGTAGGAGAGGGAAAGAACACTGAAGCTTTCTTT.

Details on this clone: This CDR3 is also generated by other DNA sequences in the sample. V is TRBV27 and J is TRBJ2-3; D is perhaps TRBD2 (7 bases). This CDR3 comprises 14 residues. V was trimmed by 3 bases and J by 4 bases, leaving 11 bases between them. CDR1 and CDR2 (germline): MNHEY, SMNVEV (reference sequence). The CDR3 DNA is TGTGCCAGCAGTTTTTGGGGGGGCCCAGATACGCAGTATTTT. It codes for CASSFWGGPDTQYF.

This clone was counted only a few times. CDR3 in amino acids: CASSADKFYGYTF. For the CDR3, the DNA is TGTGCCAGCAGTGCAGATAAGTTCTATGGCTACACCTTC. J is TRBJ1-2 and V is TRBV28; D is uncertain. V lost 5 bases to trimming and J lost 4 bases, with 11 bases between them. Germline CDR1 is MDHEN and CDR2 is SYDVKM. The CDR3 covers 13 residues.

This clone has only one observation. The chain links TRBV29-1 to TRBJ2-5, with D possibly being TRBD2 (7 bases). V lost 6 bases and J 5 bases, leaving 10 bases between the germline ends. CDR1 is SQVTM and CDR2 is ANQGSEA in the germline V gene. The CDR3 is 11 amino acids. DNA for the CDR3: TGCAGCGTGAGGGGGGGGGAGACCCAGTACTTC. Translating gives CSVRGGETQYF.

The rearrangement links TRBV5-5 to TRBJ1-1; no clear D gene. Trimming stripped 7 bases from V and 0 bases from J, with 19 bases between. In germline, CDR1 is SGHKS, CDR2 YYEKEE (reference sequence). The CDR3 sequence is 16 residues long. The DNA for the CDR3 is TGTGCCAGCGAAGATCTTGTACGGAGTTTGAACACTGAAGCTTTCTTT. Protein product: CASEDLVRSLNTEAFF.

The chain has TRBV11-2 and TRBJ1-6; D uncertain. The germline gives CDR1 SGHAT, CDR2 FQNNGV. The CDR3 is 13 residues long. The germline V and J ends were trimmed by 5 bases and 8 bases, with 10 bases remaining between them. In nucleotides, the CDR3 is TGTGCCAGCAGCCTATCCGGAGATTCACCCCTCCACTTT. This translates into CASSLSGDSPLHF.

The chain combines TRBV5-1 with TRBJ2-2; TRBD2 aligns across 14 bases. Per the germline V gene, CDR1 is SGHRS and CDR2 is YFSETQ. V trimming: 4 bases; J trimming: 4 bases; junction bases outside the gene matches: 6. The CDR3 runs to 17 residues. CDR3 in amino acids: CASSATSGGASTGELFF. The CDR3 DNA follows: TGCGCCAGCAGCGCGACTAGCGGGGGGGCGAGCACCGGGGAGCTGTTTTTT.

This clone showed up just once. This chain's CDR3 is CASSSVASEGEQFF. In DNA, the CDR3 is TGCGCCAGCAGCTCGGTCGCTAGCGAGGGTGAGCAGTTCTTC. The chain recombines TRBV5-1 with TRBJ2-1, with a weak D call TRBD2 (6 bases). This CDR3 is built from 14 residues. Trimming removed 3 bases at V and 9 bases at J, with 16 bases between. Germline V CDR1 and CDR2: SGHRS, YFSETQ.

For the CDR3, the DNA is TGTGCCAGCAGCTTGGCCCGGAGTGACACCGGGGAGCTGTTTTTT. Translating it yields CASSLARSDTGELFF. The chain combines TRBV5-8 with TRBJ2-2; D unresolved. The CDR3 loop spans 15 amino acids. CDR1 SGHTS and CDR2 YDEGEE come from the germline V gene. Trimming stripped 0 bases from V and 3 bases from J, with 9 bases between.